The entry that follows covers one T cell receptor (beta chain) sequence. The data were taken from a study of blood T cell repertoires in COVID-19. Germline assignment: CDR1 MNHEY and CDR2 SVGAGI. Trimming took 2 bases from V and 2 from J, leaving 3 bases between them. The CDR3 totals 13 residues. Profiling relied on immunoSEQ multiplex PCR, and the TCRdb table lists in-frame clones only, not all of them. The table records a few hundred thousand clones, about 88% of them present only once. The sample comprised PBMCs or T cells enriched from blood (not recorded which). This TCR was recovered from a woman between 25 and 40 years old who had been exposed to COVID-19. This chain connects TRBV6-5 to TRBJ2-2, with unresolved D. CDR3 sequence: CASSYLNTGELFF. Written as DNA, the CDR3 is TGTGCCAGCAGTTACCTTAACACCGGGGAGCTGTTTTTT.